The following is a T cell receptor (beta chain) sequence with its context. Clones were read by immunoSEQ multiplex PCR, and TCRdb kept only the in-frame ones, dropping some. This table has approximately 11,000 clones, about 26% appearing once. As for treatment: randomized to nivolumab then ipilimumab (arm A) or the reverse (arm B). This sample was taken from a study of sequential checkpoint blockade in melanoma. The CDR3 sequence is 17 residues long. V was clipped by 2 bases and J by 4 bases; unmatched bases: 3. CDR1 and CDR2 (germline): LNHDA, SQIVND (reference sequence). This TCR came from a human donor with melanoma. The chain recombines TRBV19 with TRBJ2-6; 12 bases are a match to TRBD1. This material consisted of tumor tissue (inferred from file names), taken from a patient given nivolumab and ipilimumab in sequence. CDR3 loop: CASSIWDRGQGANVLTF. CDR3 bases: TGTGCCAGTAGTATATGGGACAGGGGGCAAGGGGCCAACGTCCTGACTTTC.